This T cell receptor (beta chain) was identified during a study of identical twins (dated by TCRdb to the mid-2010s). The study in broad terms: The study deep-sequenced TCR alpha and beta repertoires from monozygotic twins, unrelated adults of various ages and cord blood to test whether fetal clonotypes persist. To rule out contamination, replicate twin experiments were performed at different times with different library preparation protocols. Summary of the overall study and its limitations: Fewer insertions were carried by abundant cord blood beta clonotypes; a weaker similar trend was observed in young adult naive repertoires, while no such trend was observed in memory repertoires. Conclusions relied on cross-sectional statistical analysis, since the same donors could not be followed over many years. Zero-insertion analyses could be partly confounded by invariant T cells such as MAIT and iNKT, although diverse VJ usage argued against such confounding for most clonotypes. Out-of-frame TCR alpha sequences shared between twins showed an excess of low generation-probability sequences compared with coincidental sharing between unrelated individuals. Recombination models systematically underestimated out-of-frame TCR alpha sharing in monozygotic twins but agreed with sharing between unrelated individuals. Excess twin sharing in beta out-of-frame sequences was weaker because fewer shared sequences lowered the signal-to-noise ratio.

The sample holds many counts of this clonotype. The target of this receptor is not known. No base-level quality is on record; no much larger clone is a single base apart. The CDR3 runs 15 residues from the cysteine to the phenylalanine. CDR3 DNA only is kept here, 45 bases in frame from base 1. V is cut back by 4 bases and J by 5 bases, with 6 bases in the junction unmatched. Reading the germline V gene gives CDR1 SGHRS and CDR2 YFSETQ. Library preparation was by 5' RACE. TCRdb names Illumina HiSeq 2000 as the instrument used. Template switching introduced a universal primer binding site; the final cDNA contained a unique molecular identifier, enabling accurate counting of TCR cDNA molecules. Specific primers in the conserved constant-segment region were used to synthesize first-strand cDNA for TCR alpha and beta chains. Each cDNA library was double barcoded, with a SMART-Mk sample barcode plus Illumina barcodes, to control for contamination. Two successive PCR steps introduced TruSeq adapter sequences along with Illumina sample barcodes. The TCR alpha and beta cDNA libraries were sequenced on the Illumina HiSeq platform using custom primers. For the original study's pipeline: Unique molecular identifiers were extracted from raw reads with MiGEC, and CDR3 positions were determined with MiXCR. Recombination models were inferred per individual with the repgenHMM and IGoR tools using an EM algorithm. The tcR package in R was used for shared clonotype analysis, with sharing normalized by the product of cloneset sizes. Out-of-frame nonproductive sequences were analyzed to study raw recombination free of thymic and clonal selection effects. TCRdb redid the processing of the public reads, applying fastp at Q25 and MiXCR, and retained in-frame beta chains. Rows merge per CDR3 protein into single entries with the most common DNA and genes. Here the V and J calls rest on TCRdb's processing, not on the authors' analysis. Counted in this sample were 200,000 to 250,000 distinct CDR3 sequences; roughly 10% of them appeared once. The ten largest clonotypes hold approximately 9.1% of the sample.

Every donor was a healthy Caucasian. Miltenyi CD45RO+ enrichment and human naive T-cell isolation kits were used to isolate memory (CD45RO+) and naive T cells from PBMC. This receptor chain uses TRBV5-1 and TRBJ2-2, and 9 bases in between align with TRBD1. Sequenced input: memory T cells sorted from blood. This sample's cell subset or site label indicates: CD45RO+ enriched T cells. The sequence derives from a middle-aged man in good health. This receptor carries the CDR3 CASSVTGTGTGELFF. The DNA is TGCGCCAGCAGCGTAACCGGGACAGGGACCGGGGAGCTGTTTTTT.